This paragraph reports one T cell receptor beta chain. The target antigen is unknown. These data come from a study of T cells in Graves' hyperthyroidism and ophthalmopathy. General study points: Researchers found most expanded thyroid clonotypes above 0.001 in blood as well.

The CDR3 regions of TCR beta were amplified from RNA transcripts. Initially, a first-round RT-PCR of the TCR CDR3 employed the HTBI primer set. TCRdb ran MiXCR on the multiplex PCR reads and lists one entry per CDR3 protein. The sample contains about 580,000 distinct CDR3 sequences, about 15% of which appear only once. Diagnosis of hyperthyroidism was new in patients aged 18 to 65, and its duration was under 2 months. Material for sequencing was blood. The receptor was derived from a woman in her 30s with Graves' hyperthyroidism that later progressed to Graves' ophthalmopathy.

The CDR3 region has the DNA TGTGCCAGCTCACCACCGAGAGGGATCTTGGCCGAGCAGTACTTC. This codes for CASSPPRGILAEQYF. This chain links TRBV18 with TRBJ2-7; tentatively, D is TRBD2 (5 bases). Trimming pared 0 bases from V and 6 bases from J, leaving 15 bases between. The CDR3 runs 15 residues. Germline lookup yields CDR1 KGHSH and CDR2 LQKENI. The variable domain in full, completed from reference TRBV18 and TRBJ2-7, reads NAGVMQNPRHLVRRRGQEARLRCSPMKGHSHVYWYRQLPEEGLKFMVYLQKENIIDESGMPKERFSAEFPKEGPSILRIQQVVRGDSAAYFCASSPPRGILAEQYFGPGTRLTVT.